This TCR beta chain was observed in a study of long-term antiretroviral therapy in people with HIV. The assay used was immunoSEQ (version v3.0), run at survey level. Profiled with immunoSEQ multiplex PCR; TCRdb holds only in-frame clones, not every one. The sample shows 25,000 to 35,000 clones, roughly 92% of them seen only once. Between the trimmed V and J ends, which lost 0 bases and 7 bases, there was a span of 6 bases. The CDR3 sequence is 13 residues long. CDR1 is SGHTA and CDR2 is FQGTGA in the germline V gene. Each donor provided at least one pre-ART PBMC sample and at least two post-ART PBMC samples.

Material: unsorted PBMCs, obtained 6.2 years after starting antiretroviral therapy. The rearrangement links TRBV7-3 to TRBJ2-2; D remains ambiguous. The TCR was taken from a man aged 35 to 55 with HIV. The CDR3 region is CASSLTTIGELFF. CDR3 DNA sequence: TGTGCCAGCAGCTTAACCACGATCGGGGAGCTGTTTTTT. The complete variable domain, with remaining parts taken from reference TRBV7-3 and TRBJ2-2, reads GAGVSQTPSNKVTEKGKYVELRCDPISGHTALYWYRQSLGQGPEFLIYFQGTGAADDSGLPNDRFFAVRPEGSVSTLKIQRTERGDSAVYLCASSLTTIGELFFGEGSRLTVL.